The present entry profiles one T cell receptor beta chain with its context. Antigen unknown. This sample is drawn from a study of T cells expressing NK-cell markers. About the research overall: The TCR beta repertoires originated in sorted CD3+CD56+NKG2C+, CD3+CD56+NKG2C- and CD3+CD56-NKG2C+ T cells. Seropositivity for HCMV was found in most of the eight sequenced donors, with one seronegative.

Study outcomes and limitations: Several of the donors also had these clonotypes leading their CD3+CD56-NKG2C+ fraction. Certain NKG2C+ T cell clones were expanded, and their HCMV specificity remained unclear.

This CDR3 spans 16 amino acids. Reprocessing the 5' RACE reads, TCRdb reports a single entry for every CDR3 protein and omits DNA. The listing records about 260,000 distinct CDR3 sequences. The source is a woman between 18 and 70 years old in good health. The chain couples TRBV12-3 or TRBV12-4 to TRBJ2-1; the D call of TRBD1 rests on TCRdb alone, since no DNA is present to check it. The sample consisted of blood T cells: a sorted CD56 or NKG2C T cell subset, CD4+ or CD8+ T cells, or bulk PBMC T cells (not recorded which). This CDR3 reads CASSPRGQGGWDEQFF.